This T cell receptor beta chain was identified in a study of identical twins. Whole-study results and caveats: Insertions were reduced in abundant cord blood beta clonotypes but not in memory repertoires.

The cDNA had a unique molecular identifier and a template-switch universal primer site. TCRdb re-called the 5' RACE reads with MiXCR, one entry per CDR3 protein. Of hundreds of thousands of distinct CDR3 sequences listed, approximately 20% are singletons. Trimming took off 4 bases at V and 3 bases at J, with 6 bases between the two ends. The CDR3 extends over 13 amino acids. Germline CDR1 LGHDT, CDR2 YNNKEL (reference sequence). About this clonotype: Its antigen remains unidentified.

These data were likewise used in another study, on yellow fever vaccine responses in identical twins.

This TCR was recovered from a woman under 30 in good health. The sequencing input was CD4+ T cells sorted from blood. V usage is TRBV3-1 and J usage is TRBJ2-2; D is unresolved. The CDR3 sequence is CASSRRHTGELFF. In DNA, the CDR3 is TGTGCCAGCAGCCGTAGGCACACCGGGGAGCTGTTTTTT.